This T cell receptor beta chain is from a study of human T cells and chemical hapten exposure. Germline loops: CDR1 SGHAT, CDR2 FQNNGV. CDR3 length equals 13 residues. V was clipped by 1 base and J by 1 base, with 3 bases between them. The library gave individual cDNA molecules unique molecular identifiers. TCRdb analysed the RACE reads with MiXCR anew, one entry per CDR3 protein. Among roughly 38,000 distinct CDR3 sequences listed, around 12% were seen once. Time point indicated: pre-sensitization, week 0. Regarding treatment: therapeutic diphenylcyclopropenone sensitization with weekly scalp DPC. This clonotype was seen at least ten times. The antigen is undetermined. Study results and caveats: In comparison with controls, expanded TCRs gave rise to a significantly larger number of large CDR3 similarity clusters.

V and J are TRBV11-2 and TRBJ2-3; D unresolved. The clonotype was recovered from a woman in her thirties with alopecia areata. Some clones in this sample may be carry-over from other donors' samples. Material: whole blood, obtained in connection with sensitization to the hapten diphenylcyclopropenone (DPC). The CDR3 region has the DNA TGTGCCAGCAGCTTAGCGGGCACAGATACGCAGTATTTT. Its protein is CASSLAGTDTQYF.